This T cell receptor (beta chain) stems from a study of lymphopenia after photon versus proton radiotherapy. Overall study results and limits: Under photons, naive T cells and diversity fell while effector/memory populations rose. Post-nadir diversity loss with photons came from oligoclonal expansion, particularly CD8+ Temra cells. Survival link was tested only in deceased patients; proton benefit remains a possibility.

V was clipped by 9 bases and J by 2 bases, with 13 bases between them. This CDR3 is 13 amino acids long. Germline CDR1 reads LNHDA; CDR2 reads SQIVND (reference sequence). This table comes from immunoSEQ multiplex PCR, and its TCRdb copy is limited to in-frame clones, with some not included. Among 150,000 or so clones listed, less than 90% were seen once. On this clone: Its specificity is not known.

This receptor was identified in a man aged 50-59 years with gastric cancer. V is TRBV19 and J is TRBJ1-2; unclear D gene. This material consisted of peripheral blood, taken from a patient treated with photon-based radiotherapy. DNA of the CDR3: TGTGCCAGCCGATTGGGTCAAAACTATGGCTACACCTTC. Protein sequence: CASRLGQNYGYTF.